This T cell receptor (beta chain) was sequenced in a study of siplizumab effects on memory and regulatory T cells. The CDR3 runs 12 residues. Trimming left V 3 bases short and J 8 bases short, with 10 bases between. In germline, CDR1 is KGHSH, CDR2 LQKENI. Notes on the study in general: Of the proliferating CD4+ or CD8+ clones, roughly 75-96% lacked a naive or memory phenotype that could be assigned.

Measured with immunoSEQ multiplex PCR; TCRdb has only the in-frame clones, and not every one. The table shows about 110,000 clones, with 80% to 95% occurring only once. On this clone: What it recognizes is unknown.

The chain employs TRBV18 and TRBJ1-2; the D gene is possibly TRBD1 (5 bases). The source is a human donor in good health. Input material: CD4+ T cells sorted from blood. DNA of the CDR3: TGTGCCAGCTCACCCGGCGGGGGAGGCTACACCTTC. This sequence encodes CASSPGGGGYTF.